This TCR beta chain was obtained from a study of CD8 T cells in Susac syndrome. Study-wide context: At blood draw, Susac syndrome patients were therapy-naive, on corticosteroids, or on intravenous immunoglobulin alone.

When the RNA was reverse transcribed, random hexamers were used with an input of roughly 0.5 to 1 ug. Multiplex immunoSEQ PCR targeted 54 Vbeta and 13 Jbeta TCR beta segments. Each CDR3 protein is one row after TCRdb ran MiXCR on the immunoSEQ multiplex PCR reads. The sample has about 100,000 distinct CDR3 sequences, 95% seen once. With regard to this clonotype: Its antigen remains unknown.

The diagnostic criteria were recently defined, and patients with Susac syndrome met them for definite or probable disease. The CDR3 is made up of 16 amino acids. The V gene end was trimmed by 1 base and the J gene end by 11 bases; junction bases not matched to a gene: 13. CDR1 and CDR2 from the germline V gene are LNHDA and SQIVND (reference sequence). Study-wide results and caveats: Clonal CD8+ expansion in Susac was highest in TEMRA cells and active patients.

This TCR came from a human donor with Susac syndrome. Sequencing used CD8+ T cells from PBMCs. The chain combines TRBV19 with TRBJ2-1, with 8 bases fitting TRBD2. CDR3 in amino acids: CASSIAGGGATGKQFF. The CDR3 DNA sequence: TGTGCCAGTAGTATAGCGGGAGGGGGGGCGACAGGTAAGCAGTTCTTC. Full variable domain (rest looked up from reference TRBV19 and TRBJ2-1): DGGITQSPKYLFRKEGQNVTLSCEQNLNHDAMYWYRQDPGQGLRLIYYSQIVNDFQKGDIAEGYSVSREKKESFPLTVTSAQKNPTAFYLCASSIAGGGATGKQFFGPGTRLTVL.